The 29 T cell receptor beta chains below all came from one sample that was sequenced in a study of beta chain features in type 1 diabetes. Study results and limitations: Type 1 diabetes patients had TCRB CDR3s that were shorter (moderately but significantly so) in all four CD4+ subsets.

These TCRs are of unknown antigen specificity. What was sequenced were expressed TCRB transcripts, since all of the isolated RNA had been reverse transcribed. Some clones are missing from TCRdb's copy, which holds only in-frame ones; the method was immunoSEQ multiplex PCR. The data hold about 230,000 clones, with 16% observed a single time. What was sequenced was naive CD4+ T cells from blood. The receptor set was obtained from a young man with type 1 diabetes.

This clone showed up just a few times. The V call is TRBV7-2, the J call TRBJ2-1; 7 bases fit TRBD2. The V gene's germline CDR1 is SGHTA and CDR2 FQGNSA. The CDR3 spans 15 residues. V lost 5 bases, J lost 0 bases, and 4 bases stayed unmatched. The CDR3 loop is CASSPGGSSYNEQFF. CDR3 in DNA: TGTGCCAGCAGCCCGGGGGGAAGCTCCTACAATGAGCAGTTCTTC. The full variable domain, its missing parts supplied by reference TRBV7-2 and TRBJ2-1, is GAGVSQSPSNKVTEKGKDVELRCDPISGHTALYWYRQSLGQGLEFLIYFQGNSAPDKSGLPSDRFSAERTGGSVSTLTIQRTQQEDSAVYLCASSPGGSSYNEQFFGPGTRLTVL.

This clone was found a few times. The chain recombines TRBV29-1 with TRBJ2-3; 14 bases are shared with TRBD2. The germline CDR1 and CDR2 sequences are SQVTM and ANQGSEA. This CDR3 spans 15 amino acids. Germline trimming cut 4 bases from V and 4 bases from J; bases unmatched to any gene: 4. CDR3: CSVGGTSGSPDTQYF. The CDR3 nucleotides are TGCAGCGTTGGTGGGACTAGCGGGAGTCCAGATACGCAGTATTTT.

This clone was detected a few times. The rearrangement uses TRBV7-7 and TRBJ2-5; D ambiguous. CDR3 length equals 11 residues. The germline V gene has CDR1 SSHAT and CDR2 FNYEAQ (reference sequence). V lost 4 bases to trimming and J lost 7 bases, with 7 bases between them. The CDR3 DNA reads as TGTGCCAGCAGCTCCTATGGGACCCAGTACTTC. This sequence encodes CASSSYGTQYF.

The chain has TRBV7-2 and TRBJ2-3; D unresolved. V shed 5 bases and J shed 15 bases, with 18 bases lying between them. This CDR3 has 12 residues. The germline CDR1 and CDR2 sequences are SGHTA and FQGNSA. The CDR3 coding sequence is TGTGCCAGCAGCGGCCCTCCCCGGCGGCTTTATTTT. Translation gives CASSGPPRRLYF.

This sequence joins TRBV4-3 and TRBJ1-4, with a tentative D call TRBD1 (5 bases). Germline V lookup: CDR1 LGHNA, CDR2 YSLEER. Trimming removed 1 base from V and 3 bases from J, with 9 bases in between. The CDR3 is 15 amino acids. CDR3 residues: CASSQGAGPNEKLFF. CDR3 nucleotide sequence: TGCGCCAGCAGCCAAGGGGCAGGGCCTAATGAAAAACTGTTTTTT.

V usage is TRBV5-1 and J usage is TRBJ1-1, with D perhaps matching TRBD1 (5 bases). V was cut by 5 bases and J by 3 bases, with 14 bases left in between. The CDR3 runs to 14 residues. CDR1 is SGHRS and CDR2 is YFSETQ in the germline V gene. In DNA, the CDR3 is TGCGCCAGCAGAGAGTACCCGGGGGACACTGAAGCTTTCTTT. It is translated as CASREYPGDTEAFF.

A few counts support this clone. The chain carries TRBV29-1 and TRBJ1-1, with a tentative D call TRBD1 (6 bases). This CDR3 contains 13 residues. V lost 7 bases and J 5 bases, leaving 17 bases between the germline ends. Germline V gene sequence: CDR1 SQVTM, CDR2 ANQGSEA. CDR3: CSGGRTAGTEAFF. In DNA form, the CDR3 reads TGCAGCGGGGGTCGGACAGCAGGAACTGAAGCTTTCTTT.

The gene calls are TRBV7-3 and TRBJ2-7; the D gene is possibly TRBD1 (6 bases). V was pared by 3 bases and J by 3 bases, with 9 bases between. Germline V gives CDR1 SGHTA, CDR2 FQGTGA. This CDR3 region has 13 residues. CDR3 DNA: TGTGCCAGCAGCTTGACAGGTTACTACGAGCAGTACTTC. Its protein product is CASSLTGYYEQYF.

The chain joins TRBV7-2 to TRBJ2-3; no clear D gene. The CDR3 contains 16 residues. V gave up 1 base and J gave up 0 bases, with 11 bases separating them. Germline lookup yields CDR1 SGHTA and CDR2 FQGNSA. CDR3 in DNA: TGTGCCAGCAGCTTAGTGGCGGACCCAAGCACAGATACGCAGTATTTT. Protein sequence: CASSLVADPSTDTQYF.

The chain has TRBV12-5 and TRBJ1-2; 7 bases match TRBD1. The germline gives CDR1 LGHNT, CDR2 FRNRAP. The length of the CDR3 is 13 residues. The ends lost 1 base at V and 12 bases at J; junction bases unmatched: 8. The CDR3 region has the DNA TGTGCTAGTGGTTTGGGACAGGGCGCGGTCCACACCTTC. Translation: CASGLGQGAVHTF.

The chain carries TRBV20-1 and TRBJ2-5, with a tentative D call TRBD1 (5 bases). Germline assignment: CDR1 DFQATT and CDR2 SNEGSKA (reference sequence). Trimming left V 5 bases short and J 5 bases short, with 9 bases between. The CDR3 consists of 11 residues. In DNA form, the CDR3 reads TGCAGTGCTCAGGGTTTCGAGACCCAGTACTTC. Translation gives CSAQGFETQYF.

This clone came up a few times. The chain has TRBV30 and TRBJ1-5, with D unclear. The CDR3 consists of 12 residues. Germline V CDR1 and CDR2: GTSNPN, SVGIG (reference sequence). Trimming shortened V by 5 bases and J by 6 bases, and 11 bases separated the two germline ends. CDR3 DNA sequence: TGTGCCTGGCACCAAAAGGGTCAGCCCCAGCATTTT. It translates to CAWHQKGQPQHF.

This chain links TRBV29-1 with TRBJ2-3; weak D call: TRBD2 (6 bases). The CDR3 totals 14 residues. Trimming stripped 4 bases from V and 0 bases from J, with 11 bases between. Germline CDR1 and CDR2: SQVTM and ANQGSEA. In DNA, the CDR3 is TGCAGCGTTGGTACCGGGACTAGCACAGATACGCAGTATTTT. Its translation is CSVGTGTSTDTQYF.

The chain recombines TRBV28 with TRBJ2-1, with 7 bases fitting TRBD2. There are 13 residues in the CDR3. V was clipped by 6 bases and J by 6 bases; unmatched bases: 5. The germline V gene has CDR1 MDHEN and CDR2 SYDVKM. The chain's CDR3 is CASRGGRANEQFF. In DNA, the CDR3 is TGTGCCAGCAGAGGCGGGAGAGCCAATGAGCAGTTCTTC.

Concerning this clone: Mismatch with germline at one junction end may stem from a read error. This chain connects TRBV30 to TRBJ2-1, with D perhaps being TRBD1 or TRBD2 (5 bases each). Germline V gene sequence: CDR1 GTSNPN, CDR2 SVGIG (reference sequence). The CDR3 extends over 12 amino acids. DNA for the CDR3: TGTGCCTGGAGACTATGGGGGATAAATCTGGTCTTC. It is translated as CAWRLWGINLVF.

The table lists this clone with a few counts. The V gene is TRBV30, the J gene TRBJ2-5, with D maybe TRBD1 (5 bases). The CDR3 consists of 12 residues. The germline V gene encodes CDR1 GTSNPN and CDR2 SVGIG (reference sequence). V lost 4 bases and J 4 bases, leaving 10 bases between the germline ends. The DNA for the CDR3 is TGTGCCTGGACCGACAGAGGAGAGACCCAGTACTTC. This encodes CAWTDRGETQYF. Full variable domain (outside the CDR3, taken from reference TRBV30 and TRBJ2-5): SQTIHQWPATLVQPVGSPLSLECTVEGTSNPNLYWYRQAAGRGLQLLFYSVGIGQISSEVPQNLSASRPQDRQFILSSKKLLLSDSGFYLCAWTDRGETQYFGPGTRLLVL.

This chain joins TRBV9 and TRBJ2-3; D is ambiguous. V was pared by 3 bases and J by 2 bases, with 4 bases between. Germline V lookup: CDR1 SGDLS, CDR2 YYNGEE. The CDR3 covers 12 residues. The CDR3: CASSADTDTQYF. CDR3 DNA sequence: TGTGCCAGCAGCGCGGACACAGATACGCAGTATTTT. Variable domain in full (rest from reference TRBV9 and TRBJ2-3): DSGVTQTPKHLITATGQRVTLRCSPRSGDLSVYWYQQSLDQGLQFLIQYYNGEERAKGNILERFSAQQFPDLHSELNLSSLELGDSALYFCASSADTDTQYFGPGTRLTVL.

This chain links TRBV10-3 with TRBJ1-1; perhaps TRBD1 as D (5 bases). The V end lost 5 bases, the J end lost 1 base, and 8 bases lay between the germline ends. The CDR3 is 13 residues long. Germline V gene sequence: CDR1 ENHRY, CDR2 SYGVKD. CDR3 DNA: TGTGCCATCAGTTTAGGGGAGAACACTGAAGCTTTCTTT. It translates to CAISLGENTEAFF.

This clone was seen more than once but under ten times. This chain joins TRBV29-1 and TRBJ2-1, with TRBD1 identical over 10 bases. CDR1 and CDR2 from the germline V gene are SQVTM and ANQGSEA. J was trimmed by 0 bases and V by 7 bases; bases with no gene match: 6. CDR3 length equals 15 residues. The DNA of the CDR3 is TGCAGCGCCGAGAGGACAGGGGGCTCCTACAATGAGCAGTTCTTC. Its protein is CSAERTGGSYNEQFF.

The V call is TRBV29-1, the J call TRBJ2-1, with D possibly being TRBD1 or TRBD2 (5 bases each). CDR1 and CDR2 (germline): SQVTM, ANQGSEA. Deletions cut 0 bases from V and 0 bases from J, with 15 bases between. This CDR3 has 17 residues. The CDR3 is CSVEDGSGTISYNEQFF. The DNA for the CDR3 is TGCAGCGTTGAAGATGGCTCCGGGACCATCTCCTACAATGAGCAGTTCTTC.

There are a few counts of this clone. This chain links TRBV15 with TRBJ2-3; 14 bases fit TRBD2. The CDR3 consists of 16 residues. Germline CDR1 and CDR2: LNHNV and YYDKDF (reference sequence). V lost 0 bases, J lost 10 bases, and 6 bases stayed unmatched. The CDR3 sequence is CATSRDTGLAGDSQYF. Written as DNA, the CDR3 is TGTGCCACCAGCAGAGATACGGGACTAGCGGGAGACTCGCAGTATTTT.

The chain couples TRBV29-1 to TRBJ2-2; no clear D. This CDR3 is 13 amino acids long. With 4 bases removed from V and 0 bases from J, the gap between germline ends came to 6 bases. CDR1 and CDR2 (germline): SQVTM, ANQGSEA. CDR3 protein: CSVAQPNTGELFF. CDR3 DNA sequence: TGCAGCGTTGCTCAGCCGAACACCGGGGAGCTGTTTTTT.

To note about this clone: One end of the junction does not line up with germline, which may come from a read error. The CDR3 region has the DNA TGTGCTAGCAGCTCTTCAGCGAACACCGGGGAGCTGTTTTTT. This sequence encodes CASSSSANTGELFF. The chain links TRBV7-7 to TRBJ2-2; no clear D gene. Germline CDR1 reads SSHAT; CDR2 reads FNYEAQ (reference sequence). The CDR3 extends over 14 amino acids. Filled out from reference TRBV7-7 and TRBJ2-2, the complete variable domain reads GAGVSQSPRYKVTKRGQDVTLRCDPISSHATLYWYQQALGQGPEFLTYFNYEAQPDKSGLPSDRFSAERPEGSISTLTIQRTEQRDSAMYRCASSSSANTGELFFGEGSRLTVL.

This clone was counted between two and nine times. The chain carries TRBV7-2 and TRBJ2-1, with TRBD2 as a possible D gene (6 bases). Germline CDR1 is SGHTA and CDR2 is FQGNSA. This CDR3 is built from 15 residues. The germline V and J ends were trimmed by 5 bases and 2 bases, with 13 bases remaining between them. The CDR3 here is CASSRGTHTYNEQFF. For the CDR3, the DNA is TGTGCCAGCAGCCGGGGGACCCATACCTACAATGAGCAGTTCTTC.

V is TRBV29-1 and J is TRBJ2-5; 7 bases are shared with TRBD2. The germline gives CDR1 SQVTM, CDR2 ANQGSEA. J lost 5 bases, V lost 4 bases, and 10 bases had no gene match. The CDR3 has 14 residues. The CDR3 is CSVVLARSWETQYF. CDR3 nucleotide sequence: TGCAGCGTTGTACTAGCGAGATCATGGGAGACCCAGTACTTC. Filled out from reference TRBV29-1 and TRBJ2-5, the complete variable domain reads SAVISQKPSRDICQRGTSLTIQCQVDSQVTMMFWYRQQPGQSLTLIATANQGSEATYESGFVIDKFPISRPNLTFSTLTVSNMSPEDSSIYLCSVVLARSWETQYFGPGTRLLVL.

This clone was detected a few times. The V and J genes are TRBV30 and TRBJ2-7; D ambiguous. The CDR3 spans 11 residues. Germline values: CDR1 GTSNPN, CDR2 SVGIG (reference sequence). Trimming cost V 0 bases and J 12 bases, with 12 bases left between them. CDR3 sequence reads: CAWSVLAQWYF. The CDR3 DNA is TGTGCCTGGAGTGTATTGGCCCAGTGGTACTTC.

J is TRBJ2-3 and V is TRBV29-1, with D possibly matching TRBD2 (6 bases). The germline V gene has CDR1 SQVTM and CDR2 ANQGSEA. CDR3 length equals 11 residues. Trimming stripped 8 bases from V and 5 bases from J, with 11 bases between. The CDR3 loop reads CSPLGGDTQYF. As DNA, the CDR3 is TGCAGCCCTCTGGGGGGAGATACGCAGTATTTT.

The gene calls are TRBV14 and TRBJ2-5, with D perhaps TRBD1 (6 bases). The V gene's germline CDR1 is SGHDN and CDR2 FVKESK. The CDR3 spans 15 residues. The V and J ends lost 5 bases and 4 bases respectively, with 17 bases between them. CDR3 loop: CASSDRIGSLETQYF. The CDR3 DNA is TGTGCCAGCAGCGACAGGATAGGGAGTCTAGAGACCCAGTACTTC.

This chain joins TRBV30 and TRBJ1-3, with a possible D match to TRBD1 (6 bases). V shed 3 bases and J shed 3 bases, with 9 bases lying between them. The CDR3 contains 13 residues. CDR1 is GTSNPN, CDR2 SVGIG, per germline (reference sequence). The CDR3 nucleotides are TGTGCCTGGAGCGGGACACTTGGAAACACCATATATTTT. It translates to CAWSGTLGNTIYF. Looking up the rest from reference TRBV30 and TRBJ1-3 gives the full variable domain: SQTIHQWPATLVQPVGSPLSLECTVEGTSNPNLYWYRQAAGRGLQLLFYSVGIGQISSEVPQNLSASRPQDRQFILSSKKLLLSDSGFYLCAWSGTLGNTIYFGEGSWLTVV.